Listed below are T cell receptor beta chains from one sample, sequenced in a study of blood T cell repertoires in COVID-19. Here immunoSEQ multiplex PCR was the method, and the copy in TCRdb shows in-frame clones only, minus some. The repertoire has approximately 90,000 clones, roughly 87% of them found once; the top ten carry 3.5% to 4%. Sequencing was carried out using peripheral blood. These receptors all stem from a man aged 55 to 70 with acute or convalescent COVID-19. CDR3s include the opening cysteine and the closing phenylalanine or tryptophan. The D gene is left open where the match is weak. Rows may omit the clone size; those that give it use once, few, many or a size class.

.,TRBV7-9,.,TRBJ1-5,TGTGCCAGCAGCTCGGGTTTTTATAGCAATCAGCCCCAGCATTTT,CASSSGFYSNQPQHF
.,TRBV11-2,.,TRBJ1-2,TGTGCCAGCAGCTTAGCAGGCCCAATTTATGGCTACACCTTC,CASSLAGPIYGYTF
.,TRBV5-5,.,TRBJ2-1,TGTGCCAGCAATTTCGGGGGTGAGCAGTTCTTC,CASNFGGEQFF
TRBD2,TRBV6-5,.,TRBJ2-3,TGTGCCAGCAGTCCCGGGGGGGCAGCTGGAGATACGCAGTATTTT,CASSPGGAAGDTQYF
.,TRBV10-3,.,TRBJ1-1,TGTGCCATCAGTGAGGACAGCCCCACTGAAGCTTTCTTT,CAISEDSPTEAFF
.,TRBV3-1/TRBV3-2,few,TRBJ2-7,TGTGCCAGCAGCCAAGACGCGGGGTACTCCTACGAGCAGTACTTC,CASSQDAGYSYEQYF
.,TRBV6-5,.,TRBJ1-1,TGTGCCAGCACCCCCAGGAAGATACGCACTGAAGCTTTCTTT,CASTPRKIRTEAFF
TRBD1,TRBV5-4,.,TRBJ2-5,TGTGCCAGCAGCCGGGACAGGGGGGAGACCCAGTACTTC,CASSRDRGETQYF
.,TRBV27,.,TRBJ2-7,TGTGCCAGCAGGGAGCCGGACAGCTACGAGCAGTACTTC,CASREPDSYEQYF
TRBD2,TRBV9,.,TRBJ2-3,TGTGCCAGCAGCGACCAACTAGCGGGGGGGCAAGCAGATACGCAGTATTTT,CASSDQLAGGQADTQYF
TRBD2,TRBV7-2,.,TRBJ2-3,TGTGCCAGCAGCCCACAGGGACTAGCGGGGGGGCCAGATACGCAGTATTTT,CASSPQGLAGGPDTQYF
.,TRBV3-1/TRBV3-2,.,TRBJ1-6,TGTGCCAGCAGCCAAAGGGGAGGGACTAATTCACCCCTCCACTTT,CASSQRGGTNSPLHF
.,TRBV7-2,.,TRBJ2-7,TGTGCCAGCAGCTTAGATGTGAAGCTCGAGCAGTACTTC,CASSLDVKLEQYF
.,TRBV21-1,.,TRBJ1-5,TGTGCCAGCAGCACCGAAGGAAGGGAGTACCGCAATCAGCCCCAGCATTTT,CASSTEGREYRNQPQHF
.,TRBV12-3/TRBV12-4,few,TRBJ1-1,TGTGCCAGCACCCCTACGGGGGGCACTGAAGCTTTCTTT,CASTPTGGTEAFF
.,TRBV12-3/TRBV12-4,.,TRBJ1-1,TGTGCCAGCAGTTTCGGGGTGGACACTGAAGCTTTCTTT,CASSFGVDTEAFF
TRBD1,TRBV10-1,.,TRBJ2-7,TGCGCCAGCAGTGCCCGGGACAGGGTTAACGAGCAGTACTTC,CASSARDRVNEQYF
TRBD1,TRBV30,.,TRBJ1-6,TGTGCCACAGGACAGGGCGCTGATTCACCCCTCCACTTT,CATGQGADSPLHF
.,TRBV12-3/TRBV12-4,.,TRBJ2-7,TGTGCCAGCACCCTTTCCAGCGAGCAGTACTTC,CASTLSSEQYF
.,TRBV19,once,TRBJ2-5,TGTGCCAGTAGTGGCGACAGAAGGACCCAGTACTTC,CASSGDRRTQYF
TRBD1,TRBV29-1,.,TRBJ1-2,TGCAGCGTGCTCGGACAGGGAGGGGGATCGTACACCTTC,CSVLGQGGGSYTF
TRBD2,TRBV5-1,once,TRBJ2-1,TGCGCCAGCAGCTTGGGAACGGGAGGATCCTACAATGAGCAGTTCTTC,CASSLGTGGSYNEQFF
TRBD1,TRBV15,.,TRBJ2-1,TGTGCCACCAGCAGGGACAGGTACAATGAGCAGTTCTTC,CATSRDRYNEQFF
.,TRBV19,.,TRBJ2-7,TGTGCCAGTACCCCTGACAGGCTCTCCTACGAGCAGTACTTC,CASTPDRLSYEQYF
.,TRBV6-2/TRBV6-3,.,TRBJ1-1,TGTGCCAGCAGTTTTTGGGCTTACAACACTGAAGCTTTCTTT,CASSFWAYNTEAFF
TRBD1,TRBV30,.,TRBJ1-4,TGTGCCTTGGACAGGGGTAATGAAAAACTGTTTTTT,CALDRGNEKLFF
.,TRBV11-1,.,TRBJ1-1,TGTGCCAGCAGCTTAAAACGCGGTCGGGTCACTGAAGCTTTCTTT,CASSLKRGRVTEAFF
TRBD2,TRBV5-1,.,TRBJ2-1,TGCGCCAGCAGCCATAGCGGGGGGGCTCCTGATGAGCAGTTCTTC,CASSHSGGAPDEQFF
TRBD1,TRBV18,.,TRBJ1-2,TGTGCCAGCTCCCGAAAGGTGACAGGGGGCGCGACCTATGGCTACACCTTC,CASSRKVTGGATYGYTF